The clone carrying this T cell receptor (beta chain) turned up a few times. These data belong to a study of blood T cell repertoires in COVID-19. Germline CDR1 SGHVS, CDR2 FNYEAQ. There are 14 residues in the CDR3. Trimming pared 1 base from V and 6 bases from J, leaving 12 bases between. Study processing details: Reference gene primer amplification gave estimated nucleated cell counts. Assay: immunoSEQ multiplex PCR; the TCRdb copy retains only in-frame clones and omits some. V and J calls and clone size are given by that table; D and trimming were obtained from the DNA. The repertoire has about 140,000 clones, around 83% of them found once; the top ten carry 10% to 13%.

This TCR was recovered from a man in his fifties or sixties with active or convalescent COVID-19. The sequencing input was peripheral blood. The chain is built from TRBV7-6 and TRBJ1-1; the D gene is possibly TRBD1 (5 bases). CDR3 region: CASSLGTGIAEAFF. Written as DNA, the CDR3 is TGTGCCAGCAGCTTAGGAACAGGAATCGCTGAAGCTTTCTTT.